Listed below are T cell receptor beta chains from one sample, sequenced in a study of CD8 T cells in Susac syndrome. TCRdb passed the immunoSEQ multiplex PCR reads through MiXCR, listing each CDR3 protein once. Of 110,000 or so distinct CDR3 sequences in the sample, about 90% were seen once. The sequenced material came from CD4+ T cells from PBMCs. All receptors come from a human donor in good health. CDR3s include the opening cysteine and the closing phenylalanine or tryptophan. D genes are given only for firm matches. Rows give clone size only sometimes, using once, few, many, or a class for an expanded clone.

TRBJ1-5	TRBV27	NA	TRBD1	CASSRDRVSQPQHF	TGTGCCAGCAGCCGGGACAGGGTGTCTCAGCCCCAGCATTTT
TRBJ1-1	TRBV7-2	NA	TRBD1	CASSLVGDRPEAFF	TGTGCCAGCAGCTTAGTGGGGGACAGACCCGAAGCTTTCTTT
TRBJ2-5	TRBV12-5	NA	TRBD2	CASGLVGPTSGGRETQYF	TGTGCTAGTGGTTTGGTAGGCCCCACTAGCGGGGGTAGAGAGACCCAGTACTTC
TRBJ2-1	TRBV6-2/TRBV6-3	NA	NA	CASTGRASTYNEQFF	TGTGCCAGCACCGGCCGGGCCTCAACCTACAATGAGCAGTTCTTC
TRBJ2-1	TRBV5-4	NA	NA	CASSSGLAPNEQFF	TGTGCCAGCAGCTCGGGGCTAGCCCCCAATGAGCAGTTCTTC
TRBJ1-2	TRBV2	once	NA	CASSPTRVLGAGGYTF	TGTGCCAGCAGTCCAACCCGGGTTCTGGGGGCCGGTGGCTACACCTTC
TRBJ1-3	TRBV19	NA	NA	CASSQQGSIGNTIYF	TGTGCCAGTAGTCAACAGGGATCGATTGGAAACACCATATATTTT
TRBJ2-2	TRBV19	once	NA	CASAVSAGELFF	TGTGCCAGTGCCGTGAGCGCCGGGGAGCTGTTTTTT
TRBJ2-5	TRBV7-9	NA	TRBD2	CASSPGTSGGYQETQYF	TGTGCCAGCAGCCCCGGGACTAGCGGGGGCTACCAAGAGACCCAGTACTTC
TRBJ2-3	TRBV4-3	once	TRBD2	CASSQDPSGRPDTQYF	TGCGCCAGCAGCCAAGATCCTAGCGGGAGACCAGATACGCAGTATTTT
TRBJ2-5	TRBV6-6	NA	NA	CASSQLPSRTWETQYF	TGTGCCAGCAGTCAACTACCCTCTAGGACGTGGGAGACCCAGTACTTC
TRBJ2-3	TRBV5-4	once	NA	CASNAGTRKDTQYF	TGTGCCAGCAACGCCGGGACGAGAAAAGATACGCAGTATTTT
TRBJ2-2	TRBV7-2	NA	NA	CASRPLTAGELFF	TGTGCCAGCAGACCTTTGACAGCCGGGGAGCTGTTTTTT
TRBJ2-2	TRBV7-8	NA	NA	CASSLSIGGTGELFF	TGTGCCAGCAGCTTAAGTATCGGGGGCACCGGGGAGCTGTTTTTT
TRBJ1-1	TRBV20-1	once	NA	CSARDRGIMNTEAFF	TGCAGTGCTAGAGATCGGGGGATAATGAACACTGAAGCTTTCTTT
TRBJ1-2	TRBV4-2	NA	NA	CASSQESSFEGYGYTF	TGTGCCAGCAGCCAAGAGTCCAGCTTTGAGGGCTATGGCTACACCTTC
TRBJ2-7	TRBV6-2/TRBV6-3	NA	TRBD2	CASRTLRGRGSEQYF	TGTGCCAGCAGAACGCTTCGGGGGAGGGGAAGCGAGCAGTACTTC
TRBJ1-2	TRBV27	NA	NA	CASSLRQNYGYTF	TGTGCCAGCAGTTTAAGACAGAACTATGGCTACACCTTC
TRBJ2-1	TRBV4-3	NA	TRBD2	CASSQDSGSLYNEQFF	TGCGCCAGCAGCCAGGATAGCGGGAGCTTGTACAATGAGCAGTTCTTC
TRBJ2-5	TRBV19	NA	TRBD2	CASSIGVAGAQQTQYF	TGTGCCAGTAGTATCGGAGTAGCGGGGGCTCAGCAGACCCAGTACTTC
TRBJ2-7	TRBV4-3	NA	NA	CASSQDGSLREQYF	TGCGCCAGCAGCCAAGACGGTAGCCTTCGGGAGCAGTACTTC
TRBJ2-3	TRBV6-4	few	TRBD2	CASSLGLATDTQYF	TGTGCCAGCAGTCTCGGACTAGCAACAGATACGCAGTATTTT
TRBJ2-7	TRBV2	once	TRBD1	CASSGSIGTVLSYEQYF	TGTGCCAGCAGTGGATCCATAGGGACAGTCCTTTCCTACGAGCAGTACTTC
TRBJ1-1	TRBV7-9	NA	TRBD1	CASSGPGTGISEAFF	TGTGCCAGCAGCGGTCCCGGGACAGGGATTTCTGAAGCTTTCTTT
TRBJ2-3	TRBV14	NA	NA	CASSQGAPLTDTQYF	TGTGCCAGCAGCCAAGGGGCCCCGCTCACAGATACGCAGTATTTT
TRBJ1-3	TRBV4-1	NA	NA	CARRNTIYF	TGCGCCAGAAGAAACACCATATATTTT
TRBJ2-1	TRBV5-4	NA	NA	CASSLVGRDEQFF	TGTGCCAGCAGCTTGGTTGGACGGGATGAGCAGTTCTTC
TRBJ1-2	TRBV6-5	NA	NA	CASSQGGVYGYTF	TGTGCCAGCAGCCAAGGAGGGGTCTATGGCTACACCTTC
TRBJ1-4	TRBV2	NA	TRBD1	CASSDQDRGGEKLFF	TGTGCCAGCAGTGACCAGGACAGGGGTGGTGAAAAACTGTTTTTT
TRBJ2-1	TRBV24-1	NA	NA	CATSDWSGNNEQFF	TGTGCCACCAGTGACTGGAGTGGAAACAATGAGCAGTTCTTC
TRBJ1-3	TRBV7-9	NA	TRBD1	CASSRYRGQAGNTIYF	TGTGCCAGCAGCCGCTACAGGGGGCAGGCTGGAAACACCATATATTTT
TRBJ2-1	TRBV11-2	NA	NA	CASSLASVWNEQFF	TGTGCCAGCAGCTTAGCTAGCGTCTGGAATGAGCAGTTCTTC
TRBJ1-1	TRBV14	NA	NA	CASSQVRGGTEAFF	TGTGCCAGCAGCCAAGTGAGGGGAGGCACTGAAGCTTTCTTT
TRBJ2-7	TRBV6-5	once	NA	CASSTWGTGAKNYEQYF	TGTGCCAGCAGTACTTGGGGAACGGGAGCCAAAAACTACGAGCAGTACTTC
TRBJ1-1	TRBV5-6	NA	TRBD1	CASSLDRKNTEAFF	TGTGCCAGCAGCCTGGACAGGAAGAACACTGAAGCTTTCTTT
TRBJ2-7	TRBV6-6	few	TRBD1	CASSPRTGIGEQYF	TGTGCCAGCAGTCCTCGGACAGGCATTGGGGAGCAGTACTTC